Presented here are 32 T cell receptor beta chains from one specimen sequenced in a study of control samples from healthy donors and cancer patients. The data were produced by immunoSEQ multiplex PCR, yet TCRdb's version contains in-frame clones alone and is incomplete. The table lists 120,000 or so clones, roughly nine tenths of them singletons. Sequences were obtained from blood. These TCRs come from a man younger than 35 in good health.

The chain employs TRBV20-1 and TRBJ2-7; 9 bases match TRBD2. The CDR3 length is 16 residues. Germline assignment: CDR1 DFQATT and CDR2 SNEGSKA (reference sequence). The V gene end was trimmed by 3 bases and the J gene end by 5 bases; junction bases not matched to a gene: 14. The CDR3 sequence is CSASSRIAGDRDEQYF. Written as DNA, the CDR3 is TGCAGTGCTAGTAGTAGGATAGCGGGAGACAGGGACGAGCAGTACTTC.

This clone was observed once. The chain couples TRBV6-2 or TRBV6-3 to TRBJ1-1; no firm D call. The CDR3 is made up of 15 amino acids. V lost 2 bases, J lost 2 bases, and 12 bases lay in between. The germline CDR1 and CDR2 sequences are MNHEY and SVGEGT. DNA of the CDR3: TGTGCCAGCAGTTACGGACCGCTGAGAAACACTGAAGCTTTCTTT. The encoded protein is CASSYGPLRNTEAFF.

This clone came up once. The chain recombines TRBV5-1 with TRBJ2-7; maybe TRBD2 (5 bases). Trimming left V 0 bases short and J 0 bases short, with 13 bases between. The germline CDR1 and CDR2 sequences are SGHRS and YFSETQ. The CDR3 sequence is 16 residues long. The CDR3 DNA reads as TGCGCCAGCAGCTTGGCCTCATCACGGGGCTCCTACGAGCAGTACTTC. This gives the protein CASSLASSRGSYEQYF.

DNA of the CDR3: TGTGCCAGCAGCAAGGGGAACGGACAGGGGGCGACTAGCGGGAGGATAGCTGGGGCCAACGTCCTGACTTTC. It is translated as CASSKGNGQGATSGRIAGANVLTF. J is TRBJ2-6 and V is TRBV21-1; TRBD2 was called by the table and not checked on the DNA. TRBV21-1 is an annotated pseudogene. This CDR3 contains 24 residues.

This chain links TRBV7-6 with TRBJ1-3; 7 nucleotides agree with TRBD1. The V gene end was trimmed by 5 bases and the J gene end by 3 bases; junction bases not matched to a gene: 10. Germline values: CDR1 SGHVS, CDR2 FNYEAQ. The CDR3 covers 16 residues. The CDR3 is CASSPMEGASGNTIYF. The DNA for the CDR3 is TGTGCCAGCAGCCCAATGGAGGGGGCGAGTGGAAACACCATATATTTT.

This sequence joins TRBV5-1 and TRBJ1-3; no definite D call. Between the trimmed V and J ends, which lost 4 bases and 4 bases, there was a span of 12 bases. Germline-derived CDR1 and CDR2 are SGHRS and YFSETQ. The CDR3 runs to 14 residues. The CDR3 reads CASSLLGSGNTIYF. In DNA form, the CDR3 reads TGCGCCAGCAGCCTCCTGGGGTCCGGAAACACCATATATTTT.

The genes are TRBV27 and TRBJ1-1; D may be TRBD1 (5 bases). Germline V lookup: CDR1 MNHEY, CDR2 SMNVEV (reference sequence). CDR3 length: 15 residues. V dropped 4 bases and J dropped 1 base, with 13 bases sitting between them. The CDR3 DNA sequence: TGTGCCAGCAGTTCCGCGGGTGGGGCGAACACTGAAGCTTTCTTT. Translated, it gives CASSSAGGANTEAFF.

The V and J genes are TRBV15 and TRBJ2-1, with TRBD2 matching over 15 bases. Germline V gives CDR1 LNHNV, CDR2 YYDKDF (reference sequence). The CDR3 is 19 amino acids. The trim removed 5 bases at V and 0 bases at J, leaving 8 bases unmatched. The CDR3 protein is CATSGTSGRSPSSYNEQFF. In DNA, the CDR3 is TGTGCCACCAGCGGGACTAGCGGGAGGTCCCCTAGCTCCTACAATGAGCAGTTCTTC.

CDR3 sequence (DNA): TGTGCCACAGGGGACAGTAAAAACTCTGGGGCCAACGTCCTGACTTTC. As protein: CATGDSKNSGANVLTF. This chain links TRBV6-4 with TRBJ2-6; TRBD1 matches at 7 bases. The germline V gene has CDR1 MRHNA and CDR2 SNTAGT. The V and J ends lost 10 bases and 0 bases, in that order; junction bases with no gene match: 9. The CDR3 length is 16 residues.

The chain links TRBV3-1 (or the pseudogene TRBV3-2) to TRBJ1-6, with unresolved D. The CDR3 sequence is 14 residues long. Trimming left V 1 base short and J 8 bases short, with 9 bases between. Per germline, CDR1 LGHDT and CDR2 YNNKEL (reference sequence). CDR3 nucleotides: TGTGCCAGCAGCCAAGTTCGCGGGGATTCACCCCTCCACTTT. Encoded protein: CASSQVRGDSPLHF.

The chain has TRBV11-2 and TRBJ2-1; D unresolved. V was trimmed by 1 base and J by 0 bases, leaving 7 bases between them. This CDR3 has 15 amino acids. CDR1 and CDR2 from the germline V gene are SGHAT and FQNNGV. CDR3 nucleotides: TGTGCCAGCAGCTTAGGAGGAAGCTCCTACAATGAGCAGTTCTTC. It specifies CASSLGGSSYNEQFF. Full variable domain (missing parts from reference TRBV11-2 and TRBJ2-1): EAGVAQSPRYKIIEKRQSVAFWCNPISGHATLYWYQQILGQGPKLLIQFQNNGVVDDSQLPKDRFSAERLKGVDSTLKIQPAKLEDSAVYLCASSLGGSSYNEQFFGPGTRLTVL.

The rearrangement uses TRBV25-1 and TRBJ1-1, with D hard to call. The CDR3 totals 14 residues. Germline CDR1 MGHDK, CDR2 SYGVNS. V was shortened by 4 bases and J by 1 base, with 10 bases between the two germline ends. The CDR3 bases are TGTGCCAGCAGTGCACCGCGAACGAACACTGAAGCTTTCTTT. It specifies CASSAPRTNTEAFF.

This clone was seen just once. The chain combines TRBV7-9 with TRBJ2-7; either TRBD1 or TRBD2 may fit D (5 bases each). The V gene's germline CDR1 is SEHNR and CDR2 FQNEAQ (reference sequence). V lost 4 bases and J 4 bases, leaving 17 bases between the germline ends. The CDR3 has 15 residues. The CDR3 bases are TGTGCCAGCAGCTCCCGGGCCCAAGAGGGGTACGAGCAGTACTTC. This codes for CASSSRAQEGYEQYF.

V is TRBV30 and J is TRBJ2-1; D tentatively fits TRBD1 or TRBD2 (5 bases each). V lost 4 bases to trimming and J lost 0 bases, with 19 bases between them. Looked up from germline, CDR1 is GTSNPN and CDR2 is SVGIG (reference sequence). The CDR3 is 17 amino acids. CDR3 in amino acids: CAWTAGAGQSSYNEQFF. The CDR3 coding sequence is TGTGCCTGGACCGCTGGGGCGGGCCAGAGCTCCTACAATGAGCAGTTCTTC.

The rearrangement uses TRBV24-1 and TRBJ1-1; no definite D call. With 3 bases removed from V and 2 bases from J, the gap between germline ends came to 6 bases. This CDR3 region has 13 residues. Germline CDR1 and CDR2: KGHDR and SFDVKD. DNA for the CDR3: TGTGCCACCAGTGATCTTTTAAACACTGAAGCTTTCTTT. Translated, it gives CATSDLLNTEAFF.

The gene calls are TRBV6-5 and TRBJ2-7; TRBD2 agrees at 7 bases. The CDR3 is 15 amino acids. Germline-derived CDR1 and CDR2 are MNHEY and SVGAGI. V lost 2 bases, J lost 0 bases, and 4 bases stayed unmatched. CDR3 in amino acids: CASSYGGTTSYEQYF. In DNA, the CDR3 is TGTGCCAGCAGTTACGGAGGGACTACCTCCTACGAGCAGTACTTC.

The rearrangement joins TRBV10-2 to TRBJ2-7, with 10 bases aligning to TRBD2. The CDR3 is 16 residues long. V lost 6 bases to trimming and J lost 5 bases; unmatched junction nucleotides: 13. Germline loops: CDR1 WSHSY, CDR2 SAAADI. CDR3 sequence (DNA): TGCGCCAGCAGCGATCTGGGGCTAGCGGGAGCCCACGAGCAGTACTTC. The encoded protein is CASSDLGLAGAHEQYF.

The chain links TRBV4-3 to TRBJ2-7; no clear D. Per germline, CDR1 LGHNA and CDR2 YSLEER. The CDR3 covers 14 residues. With 0 bases removed from V and 0 bases from J, the gap between germline ends came to 6 bases. In nucleotides, the CDR3 is TGCGCCAGCAGCCAAGATGCAGCCTCCTACGAGCAGTACTTC. This sequence encodes CASSQDAASYEQYF.

The V gene is TRBV12-3 or TRBV12-4, the J gene TRBJ1-3; D gene unclear. This CDR3 is 13 amino acids long. Trimming removed 6 bases from V and 0 bases from J, with 6 bases in between. The CDR3 spells CASRPSSGNTIYF. The CDR3 region has the DNA TGTGCCAGCAGGCCAAGCTCTGGAAACACCATATATTTT.

This sequence joins TRBV5-1 and TRBJ1-1; no reliable D call. V was pared by 4 bases and J by 0 bases, with 10 bases between. Looked up from germline, CDR1 is SGHRS and CDR2 is YFSETQ. The CDR3 covers 14 residues. The CDR3 reads CASSQQSMNTEAFF. CDR3 in DNA: TGCGCCAGCAGCCAACAGAGTATGAACACTGAAGCTTTCTTT. Full variable domain (missing parts from reference TRBV5-1 and TRBJ1-1): KAGVTQTPRYLIKTRGQQVTLSCSPISGHRSVSWYQQTPGQGLQFLFEYFSETQRNKGNFPGRFSGRQFSNSRSEMNVSTLELGDSALYLCASSQQSMNTEAFFGQGTRLTVV.

This chain uses TRBV6-5 with TRBJ2-2; 13 bases are a match to TRBD2. Germline CDR1 and CDR2: MNHEY and SVGAGI. This CDR3 is built from 15 residues. With V trimmed by 4 bases and J by 7 bases, 3 bases remained unmatched. The DNA of the CDR3 is TGTGCCAGCAGTTCGGGACTAGCGGGAAGCGGGGAGCTGTTTTTT. This sequence encodes CASSSGLAGSGELFF.

In its sample, this clone was seen once. The chain has TRBV24-1 and TRBJ2-1, with TRBD1 matching over 8 bases. Trimming at V came to 9 bases and at J to 7 bases, leaving 7 bases not matched to a gene. Looked up from germline, CDR1 is KGHDR and CDR2 is SFDVKD. The CDR3 has 13 residues. CDR3 amino acids: CATGQGSRNEQFF. The DNA for the CDR3 is TGTGCCACCGGACAGGGTTCGCGGAATGAGCAGTTCTTC.

This rearrangement joins TRBV18 to TRBJ1-2; D gene uncertain. V lost 3 bases, J lost 4 bases, and 9 bases lay in between. Germline assignment: CDR1 KGHSH and CDR2 LQKENI. This CDR3 spans 13 amino acids. This chain's CDR3 is CASSPIELYGYTF. The CDR3 nucleotides read TGTGCCAGCTCACCCATAGAACTCTATGGCTACACCTTC.

V and J are TRBV5-1 and TRBJ2-5, with a tentative D call TRBD1 (6 bases). V lost 4 bases, J lost 5 bases, and 9 bases lay in between. Per the germline V gene, CDR1 is SGHRS and CDR2 is YFSETQ. The CDR3 is made up of 12 amino acids. This CDR3 reads CASSPQGETQYF. The CDR3 DNA sequence: TGCGCCAGCAGCCCCCAGGGGGAGACCCAGTACTTC.

This chain connects TRBV30 to TRBJ1-1; D remains unclear. This CDR3 spans 17 amino acids. V gave up 4 bases and J gave up 3 bases, with 24 bases separating them. Germline V gene lookup returns CDR1 GTSNPN and CDR2 SVGIG (reference sequence). CDR3 sequence reads: CAWTTPKGYRWYTEAFF. The DNA for the CDR3 is TGTGCCTGGACCACCCCGAAAGGGTATAGGTGGTACACTGAAGCTTTCTTT.

This clone was counted a single time. The chain couples TRBV28 to TRBJ1-6; TRBD1 might be the D (5 bases). Trimming removed 5 bases at V and 13 bases at J, with 15 bases between. Looked up from germline, CDR1 is MDHEN and CDR2 is SYDVKM. The CDR3 extends over 13 amino acids. In DNA form, the CDR3 reads TGTGCCAGCAGTAATCCCGGGGGGACTCCCCTCCACTTT. It codes for CASSNPGGTPLHF.

The chain is built from TRBV2 and TRBJ1-1; tentatively, D is TRBD1 (6 bases). Per the germline V gene, CDR1 is SNHLY and CDR2 is FYNNEI. The CDR3 covers 14 residues. The V end was cut by 7 bases, the J end by 5 bases, with 17 bases between. CDR3: CASMEGGRGTEAFF. CDR3 sequence (DNA): TGTGCCAGCATGGAAGGGGGAAGGGGTACTGAAGCTTTCTTT.

The chain links TRBV6-5 to TRBJ1-2; D remains unclear. CDR1 MNHEY and CDR2 SVGAGI come from the germline V gene. The CDR3 runs to 13 residues. Between the trimmed V and J ends, which lost 10 bases and 4 bases, there was a span of 16 bases. The CDR3 DNA follows: TGTGCCACCAAGATAGGAGGGCCCTATGGCTACACCTTC. This codes for CATKIGGPYGYTF.

The chain combines TRBV21-1 with TRBJ2-1. TRBV21-1 is described as a pseudogene. The CDR3 is made up of 10 amino acids. The CDR3 DNA sequence: TGTGCCAGCAGAACCCATGAGCAGTTCTTC. Its translation is CASRTHEQFF.

J is TRBJ1-1 and V is TRBV6-1; D gene uncertain. The length of the CDR3 is 11 residues. The germline gives CDR1 MNHNS, CDR2 SASEGT. Trimming removed 0 bases at V and 9 bases at J, with 5 bases between. Here the CDR3 DNA reads TGTGCCAGCAGTGAAGCGCTTCAAGCTTTCTTT. Its protein product is CASSEALQAFF.

This chain connects TRBV18 to TRBJ2-2; no firm D call. The CDR3 length is 18 residues. Looked up from germline, CDR1 is KGHSH and CDR2 is LQKENI. V lost 0 bases and J 2 bases, leaving 16 bases between the germline ends. The CDR3 DNA is TGTGCCAGCTCACCACCTCGATCGGCCCAATTAAACACCGGGGAGCTGTTTTTT. This sequence encodes CASSPPRSAQLNTGELFF.

This chain connects TRBV27 to TRBJ2-7; TRBD2 agrees at 13 bases. The CDR3 covers 14 residues. In germline, CDR1 is MNHEY, CDR2 SMNVEV (reference sequence). V was pared by 6 bases and J by 4 bases, with 3 bases of the junction left unmatched. The CDR3, as DNA: TGTGCCAGCAGGAGGACTAGCGGGAGTTACGAGCAGTACTTC. Its translation: CASRRTSGSYEQYF.